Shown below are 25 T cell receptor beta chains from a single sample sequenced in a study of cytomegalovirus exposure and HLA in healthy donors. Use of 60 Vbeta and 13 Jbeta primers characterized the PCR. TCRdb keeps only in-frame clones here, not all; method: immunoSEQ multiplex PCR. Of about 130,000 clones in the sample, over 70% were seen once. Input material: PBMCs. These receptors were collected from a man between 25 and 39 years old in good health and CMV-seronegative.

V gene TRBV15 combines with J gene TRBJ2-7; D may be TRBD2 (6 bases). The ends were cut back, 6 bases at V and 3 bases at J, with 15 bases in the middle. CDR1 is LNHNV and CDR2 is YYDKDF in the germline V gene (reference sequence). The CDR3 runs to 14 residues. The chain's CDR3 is CATRPIAGSYEQYF. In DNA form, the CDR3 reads TGTGCCACCAGGCCGATTGCGGGGAGCTACGAGCAGTACTTC.

The CDR3 nucleotides read TGTGCCAGCAGCAATAGGGGTGTAAGTGATGAGCAGTTCTTC. As protein: CASSNRGVSDEQFF. The chain has TRBV7-9 and TRBJ2-1, with D maybe TRBD1 (5 bases). V lost 5 bases, J lost 8 bases, and 16 bases lay in between. In germline, CDR1 is SEHNR, CDR2 FQNEAQ (reference sequence). CDR3 size: 14 residues.

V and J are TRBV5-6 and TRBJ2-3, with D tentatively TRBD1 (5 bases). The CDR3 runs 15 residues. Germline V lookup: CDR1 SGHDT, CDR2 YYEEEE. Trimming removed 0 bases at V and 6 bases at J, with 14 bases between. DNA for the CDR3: TGTGCCAGCAGCTTGGCGCCAGGGCCTACCGATACGCAGTATTTT. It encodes CASSLAPGPTDTQYF.

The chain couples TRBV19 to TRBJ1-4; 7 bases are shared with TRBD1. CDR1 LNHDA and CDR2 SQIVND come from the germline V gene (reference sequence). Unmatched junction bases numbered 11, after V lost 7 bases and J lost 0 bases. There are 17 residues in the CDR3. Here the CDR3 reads CASNMYRDRATNEKLFF. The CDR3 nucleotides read TGTGCCAGTAACATGTACCGGGACAGAGCAACTAATGAAAAACTGTTTTTT.

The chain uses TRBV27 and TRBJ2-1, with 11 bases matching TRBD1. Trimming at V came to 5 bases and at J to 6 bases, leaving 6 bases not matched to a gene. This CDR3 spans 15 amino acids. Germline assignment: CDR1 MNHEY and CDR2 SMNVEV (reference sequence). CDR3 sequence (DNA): TGTGCCAGCAGTGTTCCGGGACAGGGGGTCAATGAGCAGTTCTTC. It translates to CASSVPGQGVNEQFF.

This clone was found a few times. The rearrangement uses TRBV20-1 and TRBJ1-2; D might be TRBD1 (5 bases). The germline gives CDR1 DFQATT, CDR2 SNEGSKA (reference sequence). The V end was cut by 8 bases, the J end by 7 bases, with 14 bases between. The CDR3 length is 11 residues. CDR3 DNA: TGCAGTAGATCAGGGCAGCGTGGCTACACCTTC. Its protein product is CSRSGQRGYTF.

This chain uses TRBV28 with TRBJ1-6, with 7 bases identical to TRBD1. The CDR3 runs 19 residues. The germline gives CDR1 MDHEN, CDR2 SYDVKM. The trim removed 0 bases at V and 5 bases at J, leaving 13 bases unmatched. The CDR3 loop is CASSLWAAKTGADNSPLHF. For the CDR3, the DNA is TGTGCCAGCAGTTTATGGGCCGCCAAAACAGGGGCTGATAATTCACCCCTCCACTTT.

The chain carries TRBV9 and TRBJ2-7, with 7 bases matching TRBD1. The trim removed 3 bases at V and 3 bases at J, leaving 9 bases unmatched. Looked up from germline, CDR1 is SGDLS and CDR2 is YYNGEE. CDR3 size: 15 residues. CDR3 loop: CASSATGETLYEQYF. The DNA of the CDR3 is TGTGCCAGCAGCGCCACAGGGGAAACCCTCTACGAGCAGTACTTC.

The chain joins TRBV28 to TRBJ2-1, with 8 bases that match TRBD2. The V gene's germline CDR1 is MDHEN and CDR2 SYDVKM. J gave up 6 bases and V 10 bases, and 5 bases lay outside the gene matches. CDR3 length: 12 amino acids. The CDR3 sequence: CATLGTSNEQFF. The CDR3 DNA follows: TGTGCCACCCTAGGGACTAGCAATGAGCAGTTCTTC. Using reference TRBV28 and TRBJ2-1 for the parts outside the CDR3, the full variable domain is DVKVTQSSRYLVKRTGEKVFLECVQDMDHENMFWYRQDPGLGLRLIYFSYDVKMKEKGDIPEGYSVSREKKERFSLILESASTNQTSMYLCATLGTSNEQFFGPGTRLTVL.

In nucleotides, the CDR3 is TGTGCCAGCAGTGGAGGCGCCAGCTCCTACAATGAGCAGTTCTTC. It translates to CASSGGASSYNEQFF. The V gene is TRBV2, the J gene TRBJ2-1, with unresolved D. CDR1 SNHLY and CDR2 FYNNEI come from the germline V gene. CDR3 length: 15 residues. Trimming removed 4 bases at V and 0 bases at J, with 10 bases between.

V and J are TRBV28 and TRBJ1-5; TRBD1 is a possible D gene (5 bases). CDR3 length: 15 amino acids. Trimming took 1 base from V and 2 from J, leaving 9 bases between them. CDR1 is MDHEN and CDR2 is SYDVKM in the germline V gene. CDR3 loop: CASSLLGEGNQPQHF. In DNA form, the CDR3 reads TGTGCCAGCAGTTTATTAGGGGAAGGCAATCAGCCCCAGCATTTT. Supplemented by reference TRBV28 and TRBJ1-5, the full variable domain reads DVKVTQSSRYLVKRTGEKVFLECVQDMDHENMFWYRQDPGLGLRLIYFSYDVKMKEKGDIPEGYSVSREKKERFSLILESASTNQTSMYLCASSLLGEGNQPQHFGDGTRLSIL.

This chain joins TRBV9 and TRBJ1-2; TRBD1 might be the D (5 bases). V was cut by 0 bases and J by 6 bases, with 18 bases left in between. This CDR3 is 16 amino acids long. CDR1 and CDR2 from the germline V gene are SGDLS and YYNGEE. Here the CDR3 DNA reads TGTGCCAGCAGCGTAGCCGCTGGAGGGGACGCAAATGGCTACACCTTC. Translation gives CASSVAAGGDANGYTF.

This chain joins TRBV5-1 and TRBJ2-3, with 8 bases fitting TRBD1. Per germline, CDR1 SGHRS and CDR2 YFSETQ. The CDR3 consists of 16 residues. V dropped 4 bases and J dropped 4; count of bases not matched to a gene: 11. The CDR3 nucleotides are TGCGCCAGCAGCAGAAACCGGGACAGGATGGCAGATACGCAGTATTTT. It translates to CASSRNRDRMADTQYF.

The CDR3: CASSVSQDTDTQYF. CDR3 bases: TGTGCCAGCAGCGTAAGTCAGGACACAGATACGCAGTATTTT. The chain employs TRBV9 and TRBJ2-3; D remains ambiguous. Germline loops: CDR1 SGDLS, CDR2 YYNGEE. This CDR3 is built from 14 residues. Trimming cost V 1 base and J 2 bases, with 8 bases left between them.

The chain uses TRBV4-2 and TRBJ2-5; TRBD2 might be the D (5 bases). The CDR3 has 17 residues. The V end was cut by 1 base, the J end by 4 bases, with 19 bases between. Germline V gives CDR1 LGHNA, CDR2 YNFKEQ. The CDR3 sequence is CASSQGSEGIGRETQYF. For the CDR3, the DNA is TGTGCCAGCAGCCAAGGGTCCGAGGGCATCGGAAGAGAGACCCAGTACTTC.

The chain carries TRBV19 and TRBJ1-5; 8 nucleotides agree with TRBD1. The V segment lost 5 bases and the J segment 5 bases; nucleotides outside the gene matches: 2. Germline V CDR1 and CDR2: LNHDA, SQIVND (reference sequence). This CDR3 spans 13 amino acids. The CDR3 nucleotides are TGTGCCAGTAGTCCGGGACAGGATCAGCCCCAGCATTTT. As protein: CASSPGQDQPQHF.

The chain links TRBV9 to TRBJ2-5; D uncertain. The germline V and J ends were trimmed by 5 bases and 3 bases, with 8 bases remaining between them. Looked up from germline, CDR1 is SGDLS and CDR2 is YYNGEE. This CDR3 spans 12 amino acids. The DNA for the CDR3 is TGTGCCAGCAGTTTAACGGAAGAGACCCAGTACTTC. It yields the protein CASSLTEETQYF.

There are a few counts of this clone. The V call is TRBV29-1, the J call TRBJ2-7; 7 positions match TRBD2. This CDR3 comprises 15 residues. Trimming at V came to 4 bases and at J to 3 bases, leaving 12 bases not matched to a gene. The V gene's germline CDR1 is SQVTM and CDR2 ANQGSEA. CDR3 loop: CSVAWPNSGVYEQYF. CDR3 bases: TGCAGCGTTGCATGGCCCAACAGCGGGGTCTACGAGCAGTACTTC.

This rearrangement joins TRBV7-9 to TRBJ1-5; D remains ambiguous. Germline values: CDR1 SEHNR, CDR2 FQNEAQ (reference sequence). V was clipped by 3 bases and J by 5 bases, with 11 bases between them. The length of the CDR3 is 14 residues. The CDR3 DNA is TGTGCCAGCAGCTTGGCTGGGCCATATCAGCCCCAGCATTTT. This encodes CASSLAGPYQPQHF.

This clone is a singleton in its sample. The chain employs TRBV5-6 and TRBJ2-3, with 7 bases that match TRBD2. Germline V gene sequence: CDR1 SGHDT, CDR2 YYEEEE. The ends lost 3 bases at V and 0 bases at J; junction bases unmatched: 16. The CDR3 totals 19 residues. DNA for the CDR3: TGTGCCAGCAGCTATTTACCTAGCGGAACGCCGATTAGCACAGATACGCAGTATTTT. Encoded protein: CASSYLPSGTPISTDTQYF.

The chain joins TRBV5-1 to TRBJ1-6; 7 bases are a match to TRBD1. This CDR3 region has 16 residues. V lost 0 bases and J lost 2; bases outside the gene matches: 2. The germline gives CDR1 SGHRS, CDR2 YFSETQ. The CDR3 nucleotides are TGCGCCAGCAGCTTGGGACAGGGCCCCTATAATTCACCCCTCCACTTT. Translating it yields CASSLGQGPYNSPLHF.

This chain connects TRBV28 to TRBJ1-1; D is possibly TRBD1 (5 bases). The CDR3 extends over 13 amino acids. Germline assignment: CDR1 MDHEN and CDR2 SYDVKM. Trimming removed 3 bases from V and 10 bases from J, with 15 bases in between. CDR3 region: CASSFKGLLGAFF. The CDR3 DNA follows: TGTGCCAGCAGTTTCAAGGGGCTTTTAGGAGCTTTCTTT.

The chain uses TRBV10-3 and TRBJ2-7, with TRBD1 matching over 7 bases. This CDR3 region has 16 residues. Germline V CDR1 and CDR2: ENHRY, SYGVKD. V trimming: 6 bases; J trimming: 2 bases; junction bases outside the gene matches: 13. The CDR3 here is CAIRQDINRGTYEQYF. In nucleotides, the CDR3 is TGTGCCATCAGACAAGATATCAACAGGGGTACCTACGAGCAGTACTTC.

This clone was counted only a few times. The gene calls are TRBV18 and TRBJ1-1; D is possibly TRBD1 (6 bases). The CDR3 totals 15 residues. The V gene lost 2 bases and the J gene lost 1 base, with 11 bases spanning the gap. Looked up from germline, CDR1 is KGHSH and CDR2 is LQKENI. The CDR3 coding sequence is TGTGCCAGCTCACCATTAACAGGGTCGAACACTGAAGCTTTCTTT. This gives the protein CASSPLTGSNTEAFF. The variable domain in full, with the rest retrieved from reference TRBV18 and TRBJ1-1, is NAGVMQNPRHLVRRRGQEARLRCSPMKGHSHVYWYRQLPEEGLKFMVYLQKENIIDESGMPKERFSAEFPKEGPSILRIQQVVRGDSAAYFCASSPLTGSNTEAFFGQGTRLTVV.

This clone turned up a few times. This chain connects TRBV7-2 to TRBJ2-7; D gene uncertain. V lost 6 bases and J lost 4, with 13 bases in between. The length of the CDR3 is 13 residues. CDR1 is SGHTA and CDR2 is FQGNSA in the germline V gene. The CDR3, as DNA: TGTGCCAGCAGGGGCAGTGGGCTATACGAGCAGTACTTC. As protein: CASRGSGLYEQYF.